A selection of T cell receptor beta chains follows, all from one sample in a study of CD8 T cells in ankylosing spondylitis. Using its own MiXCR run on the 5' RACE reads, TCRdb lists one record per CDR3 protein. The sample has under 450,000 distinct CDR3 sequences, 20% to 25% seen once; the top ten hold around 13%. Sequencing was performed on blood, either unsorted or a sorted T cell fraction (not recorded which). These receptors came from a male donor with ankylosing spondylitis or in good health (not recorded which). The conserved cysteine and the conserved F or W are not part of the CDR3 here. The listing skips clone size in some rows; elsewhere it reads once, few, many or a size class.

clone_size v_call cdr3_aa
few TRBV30 AWRWSSYEQY
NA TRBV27 ASSLLSPEHEQY
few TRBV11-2 ASSLEAGRSYEQY
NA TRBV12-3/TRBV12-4 ASSLGRINEQF
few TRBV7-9 ASSPTRVEQF
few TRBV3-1 ASSQEASGGANEQF
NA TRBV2 ASSEEGGDQPQH
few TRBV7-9 ASSFGFQGAQY
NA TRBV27 ASSLFSGLNEQF
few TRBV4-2 ASSQGRGEQETQY
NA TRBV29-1 SGRLQGVPDTQY
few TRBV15 ATSPAGQGNQPQH
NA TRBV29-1 SVEVYRQGTYEQY
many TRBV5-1 ASSLEVGASYEQY
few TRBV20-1 SASRDPKGYT
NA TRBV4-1 ASSQVGSETQY